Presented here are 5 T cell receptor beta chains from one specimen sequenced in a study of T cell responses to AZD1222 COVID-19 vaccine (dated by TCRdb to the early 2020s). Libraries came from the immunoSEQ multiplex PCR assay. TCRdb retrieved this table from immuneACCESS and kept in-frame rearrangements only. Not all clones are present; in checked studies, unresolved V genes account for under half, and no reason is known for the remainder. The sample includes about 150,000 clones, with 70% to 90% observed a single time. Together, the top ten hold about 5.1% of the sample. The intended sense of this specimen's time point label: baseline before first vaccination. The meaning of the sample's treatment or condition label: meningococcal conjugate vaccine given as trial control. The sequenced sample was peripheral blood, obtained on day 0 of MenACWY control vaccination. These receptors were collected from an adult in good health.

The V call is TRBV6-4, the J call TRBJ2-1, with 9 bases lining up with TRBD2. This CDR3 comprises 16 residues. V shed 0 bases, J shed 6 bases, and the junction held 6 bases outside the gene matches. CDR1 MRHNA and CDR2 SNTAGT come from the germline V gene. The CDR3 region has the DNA TGTGCCAGCAGTGACTCGACTAGCGGAGAGACCAATGAGCAGTTCTTC. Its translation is CASSDSTSGETNEQFF.

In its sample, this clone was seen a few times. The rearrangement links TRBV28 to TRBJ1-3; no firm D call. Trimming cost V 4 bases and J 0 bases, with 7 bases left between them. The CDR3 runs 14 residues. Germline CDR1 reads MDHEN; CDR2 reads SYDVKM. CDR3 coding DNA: TGTGCCAGCAGTTACCTGAGCTCTGGAAACACCATATATTTT. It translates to CASSYLSSGNTIYF.

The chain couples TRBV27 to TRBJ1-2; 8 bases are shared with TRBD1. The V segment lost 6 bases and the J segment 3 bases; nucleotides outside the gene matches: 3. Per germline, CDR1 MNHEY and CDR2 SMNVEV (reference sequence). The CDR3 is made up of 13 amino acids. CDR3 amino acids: CASRLDRDYGYTF. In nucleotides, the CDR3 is TGTGCCAGCAGGCTGGACAGGGACTATGGCTACACCTTC.

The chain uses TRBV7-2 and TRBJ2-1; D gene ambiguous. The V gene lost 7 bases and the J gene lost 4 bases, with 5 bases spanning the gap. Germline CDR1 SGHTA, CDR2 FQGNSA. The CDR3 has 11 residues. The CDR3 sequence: CASKQYNEQFF. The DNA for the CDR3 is TGTGCCAGCAAACAGTACAATGAGCAGTTCTTC.

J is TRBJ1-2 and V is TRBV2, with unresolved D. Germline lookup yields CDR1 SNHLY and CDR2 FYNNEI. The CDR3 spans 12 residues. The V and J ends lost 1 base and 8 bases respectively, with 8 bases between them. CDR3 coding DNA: TGTGCCAGCAGTGAAGAAACTGGCGGCTACACCTTC. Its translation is CASSEETGGYTF. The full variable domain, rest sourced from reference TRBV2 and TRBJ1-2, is EPEVTQTPSHQVTQMGQEVILRCVPISNHLYFYWYRQILGQKVEFLVSFYNNEISEKSEIFDDQFSVERPDGSNFTLKIRSTKLEDSAMYFCASSEETGGYTFGSGTRLTVV.